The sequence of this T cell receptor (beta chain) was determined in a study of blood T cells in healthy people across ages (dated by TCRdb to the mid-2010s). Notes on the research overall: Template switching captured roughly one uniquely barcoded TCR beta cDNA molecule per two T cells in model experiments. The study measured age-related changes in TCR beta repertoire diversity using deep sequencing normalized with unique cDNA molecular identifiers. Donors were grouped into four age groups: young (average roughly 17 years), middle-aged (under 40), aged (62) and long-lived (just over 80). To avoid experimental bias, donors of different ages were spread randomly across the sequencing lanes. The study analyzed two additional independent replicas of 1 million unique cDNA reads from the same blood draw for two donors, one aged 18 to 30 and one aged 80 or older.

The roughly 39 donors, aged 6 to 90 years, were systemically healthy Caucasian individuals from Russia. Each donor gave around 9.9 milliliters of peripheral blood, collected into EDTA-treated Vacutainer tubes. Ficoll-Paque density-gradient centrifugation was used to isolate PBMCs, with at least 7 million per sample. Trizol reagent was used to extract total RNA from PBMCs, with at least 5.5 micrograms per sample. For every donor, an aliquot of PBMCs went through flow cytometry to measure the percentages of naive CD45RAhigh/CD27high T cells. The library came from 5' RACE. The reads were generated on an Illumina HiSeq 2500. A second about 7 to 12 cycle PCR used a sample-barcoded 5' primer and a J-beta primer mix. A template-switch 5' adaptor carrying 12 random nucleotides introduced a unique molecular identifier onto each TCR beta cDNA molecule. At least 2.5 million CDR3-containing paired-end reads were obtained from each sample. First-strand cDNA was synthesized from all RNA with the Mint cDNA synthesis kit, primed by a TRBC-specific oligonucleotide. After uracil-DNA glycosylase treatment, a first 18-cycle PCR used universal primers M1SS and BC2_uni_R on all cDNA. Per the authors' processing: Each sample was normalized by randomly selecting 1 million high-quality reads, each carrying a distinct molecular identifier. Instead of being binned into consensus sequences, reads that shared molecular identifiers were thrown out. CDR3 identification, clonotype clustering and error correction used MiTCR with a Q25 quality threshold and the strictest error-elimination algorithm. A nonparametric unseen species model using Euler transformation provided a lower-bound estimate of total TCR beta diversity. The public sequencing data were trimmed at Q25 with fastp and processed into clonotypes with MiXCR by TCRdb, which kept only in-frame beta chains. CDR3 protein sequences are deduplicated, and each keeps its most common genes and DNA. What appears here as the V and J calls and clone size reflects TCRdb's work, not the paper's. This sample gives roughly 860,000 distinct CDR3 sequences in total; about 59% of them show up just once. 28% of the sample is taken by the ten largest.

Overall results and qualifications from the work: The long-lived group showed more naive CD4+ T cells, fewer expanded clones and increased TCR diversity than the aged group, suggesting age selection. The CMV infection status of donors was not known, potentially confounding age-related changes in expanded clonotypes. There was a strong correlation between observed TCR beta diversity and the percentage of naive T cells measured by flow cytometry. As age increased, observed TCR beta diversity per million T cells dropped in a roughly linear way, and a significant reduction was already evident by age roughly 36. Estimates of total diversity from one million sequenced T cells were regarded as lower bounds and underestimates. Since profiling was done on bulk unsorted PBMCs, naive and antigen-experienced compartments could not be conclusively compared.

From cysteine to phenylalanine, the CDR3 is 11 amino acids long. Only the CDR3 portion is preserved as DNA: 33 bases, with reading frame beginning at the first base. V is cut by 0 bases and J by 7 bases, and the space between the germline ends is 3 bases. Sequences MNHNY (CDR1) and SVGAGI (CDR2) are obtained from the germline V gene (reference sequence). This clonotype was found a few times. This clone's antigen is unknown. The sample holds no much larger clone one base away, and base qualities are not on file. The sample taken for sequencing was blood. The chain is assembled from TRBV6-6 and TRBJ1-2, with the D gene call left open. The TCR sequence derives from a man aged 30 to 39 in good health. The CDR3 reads CASSYSSGYTF. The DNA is TGTGCCAGCAGTTACTCCTCTGGCTACACCTTC.